This TCR beta chain is from a study of early T cells in non-severe SARS-CoV-2 infection. Background on the study: Chains were unpaired, as sequencing was done on bulk RNA from unsorted whole blood. Study-level results: In VDJdb matching, anti-spike CD8 responses were favored while private and CD4 specificities went missing.

The germline V gene has CDR1 SGDLS and CDR2 YYNGEE. The V end lost 4 bases, the J end lost 8 bases, and 19 bases lay between the germline ends. This CDR3 has 15 residues. Individual cDNA molecules were tagged with unique molecular identifiers. TCRdb independently ran MiXCR on the 5' RACE reads; one entry per CDR3 protein. The table lists roughly 120,000 distinct CDR3 sequences, over 10% of them singletons. This clonotype was seen a few times. The antigen remains unidentified. This receptor was obtained from an adult who was a healthcare worker with PCR-confirmed SARS-CoV-2 infection or an uninfected control (not recorded which). The V and J genes are TRBV9 and TRBJ2-1, with D tentatively TRBD1 (5 bases). The sample was whole blood, taken at baseline. CDR3 DNA: TGTGCCAGCAGCTCTCGGGCCCCAGGGATCGATGAGCAGTTCTTC. Protein sequence: CASSSRAPGIDEQFF. The whole variable domain, remainder taken from reference TRBV9 and TRBJ2-1, is DSGVTQTPKHLITATGQRVTLRCSPRSGDLSVYWYQQSLDQGLQFLIQYYNGEERAKGNILERFSAQQFPDLHSELNLSSLELGDSALYFCASSSRAPGIDEQFFGPGTRLTVL.